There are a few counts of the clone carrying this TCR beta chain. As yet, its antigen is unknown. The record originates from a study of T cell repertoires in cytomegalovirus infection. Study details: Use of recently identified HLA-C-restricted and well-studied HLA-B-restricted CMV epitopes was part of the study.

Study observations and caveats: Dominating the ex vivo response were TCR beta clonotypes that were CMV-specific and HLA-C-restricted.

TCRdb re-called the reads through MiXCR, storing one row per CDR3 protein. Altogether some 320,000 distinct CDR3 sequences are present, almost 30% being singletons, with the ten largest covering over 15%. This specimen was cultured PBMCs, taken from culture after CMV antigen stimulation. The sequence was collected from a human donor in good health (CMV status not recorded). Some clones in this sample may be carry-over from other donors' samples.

The CDR3 sequence: CASSQRGGSYYSNQPQHF. The CDR3 DNA reads TGTGCCAGTAGTCAAAGGGGCGGCAGTTATTATAGCAATCAGCCCCAGCATTTT. This rearrangement joins TRBV19 to TRBJ1-5; possibly TRBD1 for D (5 bases). V gave up 5 bases and J gave up 0 bases, with 20 bases separating them. Germline CDR1 is LNHDA and CDR2 is SQIVND (reference sequence). This CDR3 contains 18 residues. The full variable domain, rest sourced from reference TRBV19 and TRBJ1-5, is DGGITQSPKYLFRKEGQNVTLSCEQNLNHDAMYWYRQDPGQGLRLIYYSQIVNDFQKGDIAEGYSVSREKKESFPLTVTSAQKNPTAFYLCASSQRGGSYYSNQPQHFGDGTRLSIL.